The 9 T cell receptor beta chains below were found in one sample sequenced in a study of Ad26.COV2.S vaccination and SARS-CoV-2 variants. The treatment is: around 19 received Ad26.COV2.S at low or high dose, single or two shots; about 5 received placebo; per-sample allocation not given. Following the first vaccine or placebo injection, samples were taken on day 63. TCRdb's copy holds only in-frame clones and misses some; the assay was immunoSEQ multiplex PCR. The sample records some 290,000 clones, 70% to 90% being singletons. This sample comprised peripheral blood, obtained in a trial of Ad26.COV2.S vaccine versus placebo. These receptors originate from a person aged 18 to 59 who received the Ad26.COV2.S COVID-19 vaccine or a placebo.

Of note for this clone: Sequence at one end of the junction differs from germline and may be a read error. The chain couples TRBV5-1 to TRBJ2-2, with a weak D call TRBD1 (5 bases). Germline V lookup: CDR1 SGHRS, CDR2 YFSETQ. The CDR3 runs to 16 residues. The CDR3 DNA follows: TGCGCCAGCGGCTTGAGGACATTTTCGAACACCGGGGAGCTGTTTTTT. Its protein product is CASGLRTFSNTGELFF.

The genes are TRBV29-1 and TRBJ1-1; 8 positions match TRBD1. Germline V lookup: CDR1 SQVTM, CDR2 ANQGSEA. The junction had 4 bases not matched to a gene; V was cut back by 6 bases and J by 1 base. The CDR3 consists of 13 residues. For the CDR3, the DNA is TGCAGCGTAGAGGGACAGGCGAACACTGAAGCTTTCTTT. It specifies CSVEGQANTEAFF.

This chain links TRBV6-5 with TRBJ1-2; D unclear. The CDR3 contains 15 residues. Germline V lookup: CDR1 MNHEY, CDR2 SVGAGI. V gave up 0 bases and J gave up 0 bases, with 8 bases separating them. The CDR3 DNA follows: TGTGCCAGCAGTTACTCTGCCCTCACTAACTATGGCTACACCTTC. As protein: CASSYSALTNYGYTF.

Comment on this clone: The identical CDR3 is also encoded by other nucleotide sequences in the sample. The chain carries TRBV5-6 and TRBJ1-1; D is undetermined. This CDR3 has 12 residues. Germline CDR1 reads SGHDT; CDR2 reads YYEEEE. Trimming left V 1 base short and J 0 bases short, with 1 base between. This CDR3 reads CASSLLNTEAFF. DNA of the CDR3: TGTGCCAGCAGCTTGCTGAACACTGAAGCTTTCTTT.

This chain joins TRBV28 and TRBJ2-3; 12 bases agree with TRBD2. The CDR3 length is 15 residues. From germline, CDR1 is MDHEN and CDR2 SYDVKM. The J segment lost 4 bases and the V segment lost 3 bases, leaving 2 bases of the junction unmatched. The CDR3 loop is CASSLTSGGPDTQYF. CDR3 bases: TGTGCCAGCAGTTTGACTAGCGGGGGTCCAGATACGCAGTATTTT.

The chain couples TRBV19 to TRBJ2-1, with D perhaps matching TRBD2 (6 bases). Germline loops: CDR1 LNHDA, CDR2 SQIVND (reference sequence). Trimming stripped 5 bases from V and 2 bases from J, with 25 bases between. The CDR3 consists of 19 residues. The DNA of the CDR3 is TGTGCCAGTAGTTTATCCCTCCACGGGGGTATGCAACCCTACAATGAGCAGTTCTTC. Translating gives CASSLSLHGGMQPYNEQFF.

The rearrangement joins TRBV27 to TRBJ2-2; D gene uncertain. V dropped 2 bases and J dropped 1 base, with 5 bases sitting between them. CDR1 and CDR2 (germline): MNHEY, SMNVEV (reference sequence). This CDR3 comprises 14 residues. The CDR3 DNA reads TGTGCCAGCAGTTTAAAAAGGAACACCGGGGAGCTGTTTTTT. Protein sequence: CASSLKRNTGELFF.

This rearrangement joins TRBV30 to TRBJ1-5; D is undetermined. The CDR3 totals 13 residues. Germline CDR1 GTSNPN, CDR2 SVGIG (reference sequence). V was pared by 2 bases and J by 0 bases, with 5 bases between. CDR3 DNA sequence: TGTGCCTGGAGTTTGGATAGCAATCAGCCCCAGCATTTT. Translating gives CAWSLDSNQPQHF.

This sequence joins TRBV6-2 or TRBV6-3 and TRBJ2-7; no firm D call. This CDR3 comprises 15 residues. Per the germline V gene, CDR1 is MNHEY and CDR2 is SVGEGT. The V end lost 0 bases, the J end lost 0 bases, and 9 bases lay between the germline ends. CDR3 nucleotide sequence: TGTGCCAGCAGTTACTCAGCCTCGAGCTCCTACGAGCAGTACTTC. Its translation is CASSYSASSSYEQYF.